This T cell receptor (beta chain) was retrieved from a study of shared clonotypes between healthy human individuals. Broader study findings: Of the naive CD4 clonotypes, roughly 5% were shared across several donors.

Investigators divided CD4+ cells into CD45RA+ naive and CD45RA-negative memory subsets. At deep level, the assay was performed. Each cell subset's genomic DNA was divided evenly among several immunoSEQ plates. The protocol was immunoSEQ multiplex PCR, while the TCRdb copy is restricted to in-frame clones and leaves out a portion. Of 2 million to 2.5 million clones in the sample, approximately 94% were seen once. In the case of this clone: What it recognizes is unknown. This sample also contains other DNA sequences that code for the same CDR3.

Sequences were obtained from naive CD4+ T cells sorted from blood. The subset was: CD45RA+ positively selected. This clonotype originated in a man between 18 and 29 years old in good health.

CDR3 nucleotides: TGCGCCAGCAGCGGAACCGGGACAGGGAACACTGAAGCTTTCTTT. Its protein is CASSGTGTGNTEAFF. The chain employs TRBV5-1 and TRBJ1-1; TRBD1 matches at 8 bases. V lost 4 bases and J lost 1; bases outside the gene matches: 6. CDR1 is SGHRS and CDR2 is YFSETQ in the germline V gene. This CDR3 has 15 amino acids.